Each of the 28 T cell receptor beta chains below was sequenced from the same sample in a study of response to subunit inactivated influenza vaccine. TCRdb redid the calling of the RT-PCR reads with MiXCR, one entry per CDR3 protein. The sample shows roughly 650,000 distinct CDR3 sequences, around 14% of them seen only once. This material consisted of PBMCs from blood, taken approximately 13 days after vaccination. The receptors were sampled from a man between 50 and 59 years old who received an inactivated influenza vaccine.

This clonotype has just one count. CDR3 sequence reads: CASSQVKTSGTTDTQYF. CDR3 nucleotide sequence: TGCGCCAGCAGCCAAGTTAAGACTAGCGGGACAACAGATACGCAGTATTTT. The rearrangement joins TRBV4-1 to TRBJ2-3, with 11 bases matching TRBD2. V dropped 1 base and J dropped 3; count of bases not matched to a gene: 6. The CDR3 runs 17 residues. Germline loops: CDR1 MGHRA, CDR2 YSYEKL.

This clonotype appeared a few times. The chain combines TRBV18 with TRBJ1-6, with D hard to call. Trimming pared 2 bases from V and 8 bases from J, leaving 13 bases between. The CDR3 totals 15 residues. Per the germline V gene, CDR1 is KGHSH and CDR2 is LQKENI. In DNA form, the CDR3 reads TGTGCCAGCTCACCATTCAGGCCCGAGGATTCACCCCTCCACTTT. It specifies CASSPFRPEDSPLHF. The full variable domain, in which reference TRBV18 and TRBJ1-6 provide the parts outside the CDR3, is NAGVMQNPRHLVRRRGQEARLRCSPMKGHSHVYWYRQLPEEGLKFMVYLQKENIIDESGMPKERFSAEFPKEGPSILRIQQVVRGDSAAYFCASSPFRPEDSPLHFGNGTRLTVT.

This clonotype occurred a few times. This chain uses TRBV12-3 or TRBV12-4 with TRBJ2-3; 10 bases map to TRBD2. V gave up 7 bases and J gave up 3 bases; unmatched junction bases: 13. The CDR3 spans 17 residues. The CDR3 DNA follows: TGTGCCAGCACCATGGGGCTAGCGGGGGTGAGGACAGATACGCAGTATTTT. Its protein product is CASTMGLAGVRTDTQYF.

This clonotype was observed a few times. The chain carries TRBV4-3 and TRBJ1-1; no clear D gene. The CDR3 is 12 amino acids. V lost 5 bases to trimming and J lost 4 bases, with 8 bases between them. Per the germline V gene, CDR1 is LGHNA and CDR2 is YSLEER. The CDR3 loop reads CASSWTGTEAFF. The CDR3 DNA reads as TGCGCCAGCAGCTGGACGGGCACTGAAGCTTTCTTT.

The sample holds many counts of this clonotype. The rearrangement uses TRBV5-4 and TRBJ2-1; TRBD2 might be the D (5 bases). CDR3 length equals 14 residues. Per the germline V gene, CDR1 is SGHNT and CDR2 is YYREEE (reference sequence). V was shortened by 0 bases and J by 12 bases, with 16 bases between the two germline ends. CDR3 amino acids: CASSLGASREGQFF. DNA of the CDR3: TGTGCCAGCAGCTTGGGAGCTTCGAGGGAAGGGCAGTTCTTC.

The rearrangement uses TRBV29-1 and TRBJ1-2; D uncertain. Trimming pared 0 bases from V and 8 bases from J, leaving 7 bases between. The CDR3 is 11 amino acids. Germline assignment: CDR1 SQVTM and CDR2 ANQGSEA. This CDR3 reads CSVEDRVGYTF. The CDR3 region has the DNA TGCAGCGTTGAAGATCGGGTGGGCTACACCTTC.

The sample holds many counts of this clonotype. The V call is TRBV29-1, the J call TRBJ2-7; D ambiguous. The germline V and J ends were trimmed by 1 base and 0 bases, with 22 bases remaining between them. Germline V CDR1 and CDR2: SQVTM, ANQGSEA. The CDR3 is 18 residues long. The CDR3 loop reads CSVEVGQVVSTNSYEQYF. CDR3 nucleotides: TGCAGCGTTGAAGTGGGCCAGGTGGTCAGTACGAACTCCTACGAGCAGTACTTC.

This clonotype was detected many times. This chain links TRBV5-5 with TRBJ1-3, with TRBD1 matching over 10 bases. The germline V gene has CDR1 SGHKS and CDR2 YYEKEE (reference sequence). The CDR3 is made up of 18 amino acids. The V segment lost 4 bases and the J segment 4 bases; nucleotides outside the gene matches: 14. This CDR3 reads CASSRAPGQGPIGNTIYF. The CDR3 DNA sequence: TGTGCCAGCAGCAGAGCACCGGGACAGGGGCCGATCGGAAACACCATATATTTT.

The J gene is TRBJ2-1, the V gene TRBV4-3; the D is unclear. With 0 bases removed from V and 2 bases from J, the gap between germline ends came to 14 bases. Germline values: CDR1 LGHNA, CDR2 YSLEER. The CDR3 spans 17 residues. CDR3 sequence: CASSQEPLGRPYNEQFF. CDR3 bases: TGCGCCAGCAGCCAAGAACCCCTGGGTCGCCCCTACAATGAGCAGTTCTTC.

The table lists this clonotype with a few counts. The chain joins TRBV4-1 to TRBJ1-1; 10 nucleotides match TRBD1. Germline loops: CDR1 MGHRA, CDR2 YSYEKL. After removal of 0 bases from V and 7 bases from J, the junction contained 5 bases not matched to a gene. The CDR3 has 15 residues. The CDR3 reads CASSQDTDRGDEAFF. CDR3 nucleotides: TGCGCCAGCAGCCAAGATACGGACAGGGGGGATGAAGCTTTCTTT.

This clonotype was counted ten times or more. The V call is TRBV18, the J call TRBJ2-5; D is unresolved. Germline CDR1 is KGHSH and CDR2 is LQKENI. The CDR3 extends over 13 amino acids. V was clipped by 1 base and J by 5 bases, with 8 bases between them. As DNA, the CDR3 is TGTGCCAGCTCACCACAGGGCTCGGAGACCCAGTACTTC. Translated: CASSPQGSETQYF.

This clonotype was picked up a small number of times. V and J are TRBV15 and TRBJ1-5; D ambiguous. Trimming took 5 bases from V and 6 from J, leaving 11 bases between them. CDR1 is LNHNV, CDR2 YYDKDF, per germline (reference sequence). This CDR3 comprises 13 residues. The CDR3 spells CATSLHGGQPQHF. The CDR3 DNA follows: TGTGCCACCAGCTTACACGGAGGTCAGCCCCAGCATTTT.

This clonotype has only a few counts. This sequence joins TRBV7-8 and TRBJ1-5; 9 bases map to TRBD1. Germline-derived CDR1 and CDR2 are SGHVS and FQNEAQ. This CDR3 is 15 amino acids long. V was pared by 5 bases and J by 6 bases, with 8 bases of the junction left unmatched. The CDR3 coding sequence is TGTGCCAGCAGCGAGGACAGGGGTAGAGCTCAGCCCCAGCATTTT. Residues: CASSEDRGRAQPQHF.

CDR3 region: CASSYGGQSNQPQHF. The CDR3 bases are TGTGCCAGCAGTTACGGCGGACAGAGCAATCAGCCCCAGCATTTT. The chain carries TRBV6-2 or TRBV6-3 and TRBJ1-5; perhaps TRBD1 as D (6 bases). CDR3 length: 15 amino acids. V shed 2 bases and J shed 1 base, with 9 bases lying between them. Germline V gene sequence: CDR1 MNHEY, CDR2 SVGEGT.

V gene TRBV12-3 or TRBV12-4 combines with J gene TRBJ2-7; no clear D. V was clipped by 6 bases and J by 0 bases, with 12 bases between them. The CDR3 covers 14 residues. This CDR3 is CASRISRSSYEQYF. The CDR3 bases are TGTGCCAGCAGGATAAGCAGGAGCTCCTACGAGCAGTACTTC.

In its sample, this clonotype was seen a few times. V is TRBV6-1 and J is TRBJ2-3, with TRBD2 matching over 11 bases. CDR3 length: 15 amino acids. The V segment lost 6 bases and the J segment 6 bases; nucleotides outside the gene matches: 8. Germline CDR1 reads MNHNS; CDR2 reads SASEGT. The CDR3 nucleotides are TGTGCCAGCAGGAATCAACTAGCGGGAGCTGATACGCAGTATTTT. Translation gives CASRNQLAGADTQYF.

The chain has TRBV6-2 or TRBV6-3 and TRBJ2-3, with TRBD1 identical over 7 bases. V gave up 5 bases and J gave up 1 base; unmatched junction bases: 6. Germline-derived CDR1 and CDR2 are MNHEY and SVGEGT. The CDR3 is 15 amino acids. CDR3 in amino acids: CASSTGQAGTDTQYF. The CDR3 DNA reads TGTGCCAGCAGTACCGGACAGGCTGGCACAGATACGCAGTATTTT.

This clonotype was seen only a few times. The chain joins TRBV6-5 to TRBJ1-5; D may be TRBD1 (5 bases). CDR1 and CDR2 from the germline V gene are MNHEY and SVGAGI. V lost 4 bases and J lost 6, with 13 bases in between. This CDR3 spans 14 amino acids. Here the CDR3 DNA reads TGTGCCAGCAGTTGGGACGTAGGAAGTCAGCCCCAGCATTTT. It translates to CASSWDVGSQPQHF.

The table lists this clonotype with a few counts. The chain combines TRBV20-1 with TRBJ1-5; weak D call: TRBD1 (5 bases). V gave up 1 base and J gave up 9 bases, with 13 bases separating them. This CDR3 has 13 residues. The germline V gene has CDR1 DFQATT and CDR2 SNEGSKA (reference sequence). The CDR3 protein is CSARGGRAGPQHF. In DNA, the CDR3 is TGCAGTGCTAGAGGGGGGAGAGCAGGGCCCCAGCATTTT.

This clonotype appeared a few times. CDR3 in amino acids: CASSLKIPDEKLFF. CDR3 bases: TGCGCCAGCAGCTTGAAGATACCCGACGAAAAACTGTTTTTT. V gene TRBV5-1 combines with J gene TRBJ1-4; unclear D gene. The germline V gene has CDR1 SGHRS and CDR2 YFSETQ. The CDR3 loop spans 14 amino acids. The germline V and J ends were trimmed by 1 base and 8 bases, with 12 bases remaining between them.

The chain combines TRBV2 with TRBJ2-2, with 10 bases matching TRBD2. CDR3 length equals 15 residues. After removal of 6 bases from V and 4 bases from J, the junction contained 5 bases not matched to a gene. CDR1 SNHLY and CDR2 FYNNEI come from the germline V gene. For the CDR3, the DNA is TGTGCCAGCAGACTACTAGCGGGGATCACCGGGGAGCTGTTTTTT. Protein product: CASRLLAGITGELFF.

As to this clonotype: At one end the junction does not follow the germline gene, possibly because of a read error. The chain is built from TRBV7-8 and TRBJ2-3; TRBD1 or TRBD2 may be the D gene (6 bases each). The germline gives CDR1 SGHVS, CDR2 FQNEAQ. The CDR3 contains 14 residues. The CDR3 DNA reads TGTGTCAGCAGCTTACCGGGGGCGGCAGATACGCAGTATTTT. It encodes CVSSLPGAADTQYF.

This clonotype showed up just a few times. This sequence joins TRBV18 and TRBJ2-1; D remains ambiguous. This CDR3 comprises 13 residues. Between the trimmed V and J ends, which lost 6 bases and 7 bases, there was a span of 13 bases. Germline CDR1 reads KGHSH; CDR2 reads LQKENI. This CDR3 is CASSPDLTNEQFF. The CDR3 region has the DNA TGTGCCAGCTCTCCTGACCTCACAAATGAGCAGTTCTTC.

The chain carries TRBV6-2 or TRBV6-3 and TRBJ1-2; D unresolved. Germline CDR1 is MNHEY and CDR2 is SVGEGT. V lost 5 bases and J lost 6, with 13 bases in between. The CDR3 loop spans 13 amino acids. The CDR3 nucleotides read TGTGCCAGCAGTCACACCCGGTTGGATGGCTACACCTTC. It encodes CASSHTRLDGYTF.

The chain has TRBV2 and TRBJ2-7; D not certain. The V end lost 3 bases, the J end lost 2 bases, and 8 bases lay between the germline ends. The CDR3 sequence is 13 residues long. Germline V CDR1 and CDR2: SNHLY, FYNNEI. The CDR3, as DNA: TGTGCCAGCAGTGATGGGTTAACCTACGAGCAGTACTTC. This encodes CASSDGLTYEQYF.

The CDR3 DNA sequence: TGCGCCAGCAGACGGGACTGGGCCACAGATACGCAGTATTTT. It is translated as CASRRDWATDTQYF. V gene TRBV10-2 combines with J gene TRBJ2-3; D may be TRBD2 (6 bases). Germline values: CDR1 WSHSY, CDR2 SAAADI. The CDR3 is 14 residues long. Trimming took off 6 bases at V and 2 bases at J, with 12 bases between the two ends.

The sample holds many counts of this clonotype. The V and J genes are TRBV5-1 and TRBJ1-1; 9 bases line up with TRBD1. With V trimmed by 4 bases and J by 6 bases, 10 bases remained unmatched. The germline V gene has CDR1 SGHRS and CDR2 YFSETQ. The CDR3 consists of 15 residues. The CDR3 here is CASSVKGQGLAEAFF. CDR3 bases: TGCGCCAGCAGCGTAAAGGGACAGGGCCTCGCTGAAGCTTTCTTT.

This sequence joins TRBV20-1 and TRBJ2-1, with unresolved D. The CDR3 covers 11 residues. Germline V gene sequence: CDR1 DFQATT, CDR2 SNEGSKA (reference sequence). Trimming removed 1 base from V and 8 bases from J, with 6 bases in between. The chain's CDR3 is CSARVGDEQFF. For the CDR3, the DNA is TGCAGTGCTAGAGTTGGGGATGAGCAGTTCTTC.